The 5 T cell receptor beta chains in this list originate from one sample, sequenced in a study of blood T cell repertoires in COVID-19. TCRdb's table, derived via immunoSEQ multiplex PCR, lists solely in-frame clones and lacks some. The data contain more than 150,000 clones, approximately 84% of them seen just once; the ten biggest clones take up 14%. Sequencing used peripheral blood. The receptor set was obtained from a man aged 18 to 30 with active or convalescent COVID-19.

This clone has just one count. CDR3 sequence: CASSLDQFNTGELFF. The CDR3 DNA reads as TGTGCCAGCAGCTTAGACCAGTTCAACACCGGGGAGCTGTTTTTT. The chain combines TRBV11-2 with TRBJ2-2; D is unresolved. The CDR3 extends over 15 amino acids. Germline CDR1 is SGHAT and CDR2 is FQNNGV. V was trimmed by 0 bases and J by 2 bases, leaving 7 bases between them. Combining the CDR3 with reference TRBV11-2 and TRBJ2-2 gives the whole variable domain EAGVAQSPRYKIIEKRQSVAFWCNPISGHATLYWYQQILGQGPKLLIQFQNNGVVDDSQLPKDRFSAERLKGVDSTLKIQPAKLEDSAVYLCASSLDQFNTGELFFGEGSRLTVL.

This chain joins TRBV6-6 and TRBJ1-1; the D gene is possibly TRBD1 (6 bases). CDR1 and CDR2 from the germline V gene are MNHNY and SVGAGI (reference sequence). This CDR3 has 16 residues. Trimming took 4 bases from V and 1 from J, leaving 16 bases between them. The CDR3, as DNA: TGTGCCAGCAGTTCCGGGAGGGGGACGGCGAACACTGAAGCTTTCTTT. Encoded protein: CASSSGRGTANTEAFF.

The chain's CDR3 is CASSQHGQGTLNYGYTF. The CDR3 DNA sequence: TGTGCCAGCAGCCAACATGGACAGGGGACTTTAAACTATGGCTACACCTTC. The J gene is TRBJ1-2, the V gene TRBV3-1 (or the pseudogene TRBV3-2), with 9 bases lining up with TRBD1. Germline V gives CDR1 LGHDT, CDR2 YNNKEL (reference sequence). The V gene end was trimmed by 2 bases and the J gene end by 2 bases; junction bases not matched to a gene: 9. The CDR3 spans 17 residues.

In nucleotides, the CDR3 is TGTGCCAGCAGCTTGATAGGGGGACAAGAGACCCAGTACTTC. It yields the protein CASSLIGGQETQYF. The chain carries TRBV7-8 and TRBJ2-5; weak D call: TRBD1 (6 bases). Germline loops: CDR1 SGHVS, CDR2 FQNEAQ. This CDR3 comprises 14 residues. Trimming stripped 3 bases from V and 2 bases from J, with 10 bases between.

This sequence joins TRBV7-3 and TRBJ2-6; weak D call: TRBD2 (6 bases). Between the trimmed V and J ends, which lost 5 bases and 0 bases, there was a span of 14 bases. The CDR3 extends over 17 amino acids. Germline V gene lookup returns CDR1 SGHTA and CDR2 FQGTGA. CDR3 residues: CASSQKVGGSGANVLTF. The DNA for the CDR3 is TGTGCCAGCAGCCAAAAAGTGGGAGGCTCTGGGGCCAACGTCCTGACTTTC.